This T cell receptor beta chain was observed in a study of cytotoxic CD8 clonotypes in ibrutinib-treated CLL. The CDR3 covers 15 residues. The germline gives CDR1 SGHRS, CDR2 YFSETQ. V lost 4 bases and J 0 bases, leaving 11 bases between the germline ends. Sequencing was designed to attain a depth spanning 1 in 200,000 to 1 in 1 million T cells. Only in-frame clones appear in the TCRdb table, and some are missing; sequencing was by immunoSEQ multiplex PCR. The data hold about 160,000 clones, with approximately 80% observed a single time. The sequence came from a human donor with chronic lymphocytic leukemia. The material sequenced was PBMCs, taken after 24 months of ibrutinib treatment. V is TRBV5-1 and J is TRBJ2-1; D uncertain. The CDR3 protein is CASSPQDLSYNEQFF. The CDR3 bases are TGCGCCAGCAGCCCGCAGGACCTCTCCTACAATGAGCAGTTCTTC.